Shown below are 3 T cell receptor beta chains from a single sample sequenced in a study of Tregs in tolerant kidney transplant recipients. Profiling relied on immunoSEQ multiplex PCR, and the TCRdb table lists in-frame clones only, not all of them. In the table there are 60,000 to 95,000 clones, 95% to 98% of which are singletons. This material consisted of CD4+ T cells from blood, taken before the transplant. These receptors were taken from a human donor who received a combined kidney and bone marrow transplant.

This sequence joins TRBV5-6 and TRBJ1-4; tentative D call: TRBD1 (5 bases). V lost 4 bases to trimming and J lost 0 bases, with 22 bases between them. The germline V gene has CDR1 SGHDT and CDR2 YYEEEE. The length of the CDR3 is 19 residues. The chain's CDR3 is CASSPLVTTEHTTNEKLFF. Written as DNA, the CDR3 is TGTGCCAGCAGCCCCCTTGTTACGACAGAGCACACAACTAATGAAAAACTGTTTTTT.

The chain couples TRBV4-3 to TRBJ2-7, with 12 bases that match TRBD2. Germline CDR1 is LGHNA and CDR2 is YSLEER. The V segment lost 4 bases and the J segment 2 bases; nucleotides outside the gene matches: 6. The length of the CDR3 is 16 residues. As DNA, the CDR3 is TGCGCCAGCAGCCGCGGACTAGCGGGGACACCCTACGAGCAGTACTTC. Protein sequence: CASSRGLAGTPYEQYF.

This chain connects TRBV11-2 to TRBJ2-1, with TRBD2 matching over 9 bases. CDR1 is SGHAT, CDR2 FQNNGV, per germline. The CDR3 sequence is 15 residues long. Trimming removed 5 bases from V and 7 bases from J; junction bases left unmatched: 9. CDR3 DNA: TGTGCCAGCAGCCCCCGTGGGACTAGCATGAATGAGCAGTTCTTC. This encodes CASSPRGTSMNEQFF.